The 27 T cell receptor beta chains reported below all come from one sample, sequenced in a study of T cell changes during pregnancy in multiple sclerosis. The data were produced by immunoSEQ multiplex PCR, yet TCRdb's version contains in-frame clones alone and is incomplete. Among tens of thousands of clones listed, roughly 92% were seen once. The sequences come from peripheral blood, collected after pregnancy. These receptors originate from a female donor in good health, enrolled as a control in a pregnancy study.

This chain connects TRBV28 to TRBJ2-7; 12 bases map to TRBD1. The trim removed 7 bases at V and 5 bases at J, leaving 12 bases unmatched. From germline, CDR1 is MDHEN and CDR2 SYDVKM. The CDR3 covers 16 residues. The CDR3 DNA reads as TGTGCCAGCACTCCTAGGGGGGGACAGGGGGCTGACGAGCAGTACTTC. It codes for CASTPRGGQGADEQYF.

The genes are TRBV11-2 and TRBJ2-7; possibly TRBD2 for D (5 bases). CDR1 SGHAT and CDR2 FQNNGV come from the germline V gene. Trimming took off 4 bases at V and 6 bases at J, with 13 bases between the two ends. This CDR3 has 13 amino acids. The CDR3 here is CASSSFEGIEQYF. CDR3 bases: TGTGCCAGCAGCTCATTCGAGGGTATCGAGCAGTACTTC.

The J gene is TRBJ2-5, the V gene TRBV7-8; no clear D. CDR1 SGHVS and CDR2 FQNEAQ come from the germline V gene. The CDR3 extends over 13 amino acids. Trimming took off 5 bases at V and 4 bases at J, with 11 bases between the two ends. CDR3 sequence (DNA): TGTGCCAGCAGCGATAGGCCAGGAGAGACCCAGTACTTC. Translation gives CASSDRPGETQYF.

This clone was counted a single time. V gene TRBV6-6 combines with J gene TRBJ1-1; D not resolved. V lost 4 bases and J 10 bases, leaving 13 bases between the germline ends. Germline-derived CDR1 and CDR2 are MNHNY and SVGAGI (reference sequence). This CDR3 region has 12 residues. In DNA form, the CDR3 reads TGTGCCAGCAGTTCCACGGAGACCGGAGCTTTCTTT. Residues: CASSSTETGAFF.

In nucleotides, the CDR3 is TGCGCCAGCAGCCCTTTACGGGGGGGGGAGACCCAGTACTTC. It codes for CASSPLRGGETQYF. J is TRBJ2-5 and V is TRBV5-1; 8 bases agree with TRBD2. V lost 4 bases to trimming and J lost 5 bases; unmatched junction nucleotides: 7. CDR1 is SGHRS, CDR2 YFSETQ, per germline. The CDR3 length is 14 residues.

The chain links TRBV18 to TRBJ1-1; D unresolved. The CDR3 spans 15 residues. Per the germline V gene, CDR1 is KGHSH and CDR2 is LQKENI. V gave up 5 bases and J gave up 1 base, with 14 bases separating them. In DNA, the CDR3 is TGTGCCAGCTCAATCCGGGATTCTTGGAACACTGAAGCTTTCTTT. Translating it yields CASSIRDSWNTEAFF.

The chain links TRBV5-1 to TRBJ1-2, with D maybe TRBD1 (5 bases). CDR3 size: 14 residues. Trimming took 2 bases from V and 5 from J, leaving 13 bases between them. Germline CDR1 reads SGHRS; CDR2 reads YFSETQ. DNA for the CDR3: TGCGCCAGCAGCTTCGGGCAGGGCCGGTATGGCTACACCTTC. Its translation is CASSFGQGRYGYTF.

This sequence joins TRBV19 and TRBJ1-2; 9 bases are shared with TRBD1. The ends lost 9 bases at V and 2 bases at J; junction bases unmatched: 10. The CDR3 runs to 15 residues. Looked up from germline, CDR1 is LNHDA and CDR2 is SQIVND (reference sequence). The CDR3 loop reads CASRPLGQGNYGYTF. CDR3 bases: TGTGCCAGCCGCCCCTTAGGACAGGGGAACTATGGCTACACCTTC.

V is TRBV28 and J is TRBJ1-6; maybe TRBD1 (5 bases). Per the germline V gene, CDR1 is MDHEN and CDR2 is SYDVKM. The CDR3 covers 13 residues. V gave up 6 bases and J gave up 9 bases, with 12 bases separating them. The CDR3 DNA is TGTGCCAGCAGGGCTCCCGGGGGTTCACCCCTCCACTTT. Amino acids: CASRAPGGSPLHF.

The V call is TRBV4-1, the J call TRBJ1-4, with D tentatively TRBD1 (6 bases). Germline V gene data show CDR1 as MGHRA and CDR2 as YSYEKL. The CDR3 covers 11 residues. V lost 4 bases to trimming and J lost 14 bases, with 11 bases between them. DNA of the CDR3: TGCGCCAGCAGCCCAGGGGTTAGCCTGTTTTTT. As protein: CASSPGVSLFF.

V is TRBV30 and J is TRBJ1-1; no reliable D call. Trimming removed 5 bases at V and 4 bases at J, with 11 bases between. Germline-derived CDR1 and CDR2 are GTSNPN and SVGIG (reference sequence). This CDR3 has 12 amino acids. This CDR3 reads CAWFLPGTEAFF. CDR3 DNA sequence: TGTGCCTGGTTCCTCCCGGGCACTGAAGCTTTCTTT.

J is TRBJ2-1 and V is TRBV7-2; D remains ambiguous. Trimming pared 2 bases from V and 6 bases from J, leaving 11 bases between. CDR1 and CDR2 from the germline V gene are SGHTA and FQGNSA. This CDR3 is built from 14 residues. CDR3 in DNA: TGTGCCAGCAGCTTAAATCCGGGTCCCAATGAGCAGTTCTTC. It specifies CASSLNPGPNEQFF.

V and J are TRBV19 and TRBJ1-1; unclear D gene. CDR1 LNHDA and CDR2 SQIVND come from the germline V gene (reference sequence). The CDR3 totals 14 residues. With 5 bases removed from V and 3 bases from J, the gap between germline ends came to 13 bases. Here the CDR3 reads CASSDPGWDTEAFF. The CDR3 nucleotides read TGTGCCAGTAGTGATCCAGGATGGGACACTGAAGCTTTCTTT.

The chain uses TRBV6-5 and TRBJ2-2, with D unresolved. Per germline, CDR1 MNHEY and CDR2 SVGAGI. Trimming removed 5 bases at V and 6 bases at J, with 7 bases between. There are 12 residues in the CDR3. This chain's CDR3 is CASSLGSGELFF. DNA for the CDR3: TGTGCCAGCAGTCTGGGCTCCGGGGAGCTGTTTTTT.

The V call is TRBV4-3, the J call TRBJ2-1, with TRBD2 matching over 7 bases. J gave up 6 bases and V 0 bases, and 8 bases lay outside the gene matches. The CDR3 loop spans 16 amino acids. Germline V CDR1 and CDR2: LGHNA, YSLEER. Here the CDR3 reads CASSQDWGGSSNEQFF. The CDR3, as DNA: TGCGCCAGCAGCCAAGATTGGGGGGGTTCATCCAATGAGCAGTTCTTC.

The chain uses TRBV19 and TRBJ1-3; 7 bases agree with TRBD1. The V segment lost 10 bases and the J segment 2 bases; nucleotides outside the gene matches: 5. CDR1 and CDR2 (germline): LNHDA, SQIVND (reference sequence). This CDR3 spans 13 amino acids. In nucleotides, the CDR3 is TGTGCCACCAGAGACAGGGCTGGAAACACCATATATTTT. This encodes CATRDRAGNTIYF. The variable domain in full, with the rest retrieved from reference TRBV19 and TRBJ1-3, is DGGITQSPKYLFRKEGQNVTLSCEQNLNHDAMYWYRQDPGQGLRLIYYSQIVNDFQKGDIAEGYSVSREKKESFPLTVTSAQKNPTAFYLCATRDRAGNTIYFGEGSWLTVV.

The gene calls are TRBV21-1 and TRBJ2-1; the D segment call TRBD2 is taken from the table without a DNA check. TRBV21-1 is marked as a pseudogene. The CDR3 extends over 21 amino acids. CDR3: CASSLLNGETSGRKGYNEQFF. The CDR3 DNA sequence: TGTGCCAGCAGCCTCCTAAATGGGGAGACTAGCGGAAGGAAGGGCTACAATGAGCAGTTCTTC.

The rearrangement links TRBV7-2 to TRBJ1-6; no clear D. V lost 2 bases, J lost 8 bases, and 13 bases lay in between. This CDR3 contains 15 residues. Germline V gene sequence: CDR1 SGHTA, CDR2 FQGNSA. The CDR3 DNA is TGTGCCAGCAGCTTATTTCAGTCCGGGGATTCACCCCTCCACTTT. Amino acids: CASSLFQSGDSPLHF. Filled out from reference TRBV7-2 and TRBJ1-6, the complete variable domain reads GAGVSQSPSNKVTEKGKDVELRCDPISGHTALYWYRQSLGQGLEFLIYFQGNSAPDKSGLPSDRFSAERTGGSVSTLTIQRTQQEDSAVYLCASSLFQSGDSPLHFGNGTRLTVT.

The CDR3 DNA is TGTGCCAGCAGTTTTCTCCTGGGACAGATCGAGGAGACCCAGTACTTC. Its translation is CASSFLLGQIEETQYF. This chain joins TRBV28 and TRBJ2-5; TRBD1 aligns across 7 bases. The CDR3 extends over 16 amino acids. Germline CDR1 MDHEN, CDR2 SYDVKM. The ends lost 3 bases at V and 5 bases at J; junction bases unmatched: 12.

The chain recombines TRBV2 with TRBJ2-3, with D tentatively TRBD2 (7 bases). Germline V lookup: CDR1 SNHLY, CDR2 FYNNEI. The V gene lost 8 bases and the J gene lost 6 bases, with 18 bases spanning the gap. The CDR3 extends over 14 amino acids. The CDR3: CASGSGEGRDTQYF. DNA of the CDR3: TGTGCCAGCGGTTCAGGGGAGGGACGGGATACGCAGTATTTT.

The genes are TRBV6-6 and TRBJ2-7, with TRBD1 identical over 8 bases. Per the germline V gene, CDR1 is MNHNY and CDR2 is SVGAGI (reference sequence). The CDR3 loop spans 14 amino acids. Losses at the gene ends were 8 bases for V and 0 bases for J; bases not matched to a gene: 6. Written as DNA, the CDR3 is TGTGCCAGCCGCGAGACAGGGGACTCCTACGAGCAGTACTTC. This codes for CASRETGDSYEQYF.

V is TRBV7-9 and J is TRBJ2-7, with D possibly being TRBD2 (6 bases). The germline V and J ends were trimmed by 5 bases and 2 bases, with 16 bases remaining between them. The CDR3 consists of 15 residues. Germline assignment: CDR1 SEHNR and CDR2 FQNEAQ (reference sequence). CDR3 residues: CASSTRDSSTYEQYF. The CDR3 DNA reads TGTGCCAGCAGCACAAGGGACTCCTCGACCTACGAGCAGTACTTC.

The DNA for the CDR3 is TGTGCCAGTAGTATATATACAGCTGAAAAACTGTTTTTT. It is translated as CASSIYTAEKLFF. The genes are TRBV19 and TRBJ1-4; D is unresolved. V lost 2 bases to trimming and J lost 7 bases, with 8 bases between them. CDR1 is LNHDA and CDR2 is SQIVND in the germline V gene (reference sequence). This CDR3 has 13 amino acids.

The V call is TRBV4-3, the J call TRBJ2-1; 9 bases are a match to TRBD2. Germline CDR1 LGHNA, CDR2 YSLEER. The junction had 7 bases not matched to a gene; V was cut back by 0 bases and J by 4 bases. CDR3 length equals 17 residues. The chain's CDR3 is CASSQEYRAGGYNEQFF. CDR3 nucleotide sequence: TGCGCCAGCAGCCAAGAGTATCGGGCGGGAGGGTACAATGAGCAGTTCTTC.

The rearrangement links TRBV2 to TRBJ1-5, with TRBD1 as a possible D gene (5 bases). The CDR3 covers 14 residues. Trimming stripped 5 bases from V and 5 bases from J, with 13 bases between. Germline V gene data show CDR1 as SNHLY and CDR2 as FYNNEI. Here the CDR3 reads CASSQGGFDQPQHF. CDR3 nucleotide sequence: TGTGCCAGCAGTCAGGGAGGGTTCGATCAGCCCCAGCATTTT.

The CDR3: CASSLGGGRSYEQYF. CDR3 DNA: TGCGCCAGCAGCTTGGGCGGGGGCAGGTCCTACGAGCAGTACTTC. The chain joins TRBV5-1 to TRBJ2-7; D possibly corresponds to TRBD2 (7 bases). This CDR3 contains 15 residues. Trimming removed 0 bases at V and 1 base at J, with 11 bases between. CDR1 SGHRS and CDR2 YFSETQ come from the germline V gene.

This chain joins TRBV28 and TRBJ2-7; no firm D call. This CDR3 comprises 15 residues. Germline CDR1 and CDR2: MDHEN and SYDVKM. Trimming removed 5 bases at V and 7 bases at J, with 21 bases between. CDR3 residues: CASSPYRAAWAEQYF. The CDR3 coding sequence is TGTGCCAGCAGTCCTTACCGCGCCGCCTGGGCGGAGCAGTACTTC.